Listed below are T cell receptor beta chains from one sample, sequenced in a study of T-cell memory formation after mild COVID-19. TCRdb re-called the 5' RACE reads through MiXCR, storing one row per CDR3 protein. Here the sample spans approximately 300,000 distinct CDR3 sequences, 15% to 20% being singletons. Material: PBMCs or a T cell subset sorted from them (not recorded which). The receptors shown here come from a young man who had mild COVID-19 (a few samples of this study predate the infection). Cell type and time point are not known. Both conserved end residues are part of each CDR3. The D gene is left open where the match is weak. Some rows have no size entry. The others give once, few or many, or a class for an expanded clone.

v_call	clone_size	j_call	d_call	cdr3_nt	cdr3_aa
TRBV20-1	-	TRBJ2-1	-	TGCAGTGCTAGTAGGGGGTTCTACAATGAGCAGTTCTTC	CSASRGFYNEQFF
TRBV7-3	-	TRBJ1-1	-	TGTGCCAGCAGTTCTTACGGGTCCACTGAAGCTTTCTTT	CASSSYGSTEAFF
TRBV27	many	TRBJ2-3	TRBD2	TGTGCCAGCAGTTTATCGAGCGGGGATAGCACAGATACGCAGTATTTT	CASSLSSGDSTDTQYF
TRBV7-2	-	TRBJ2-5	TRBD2	TGTGCCAGCAGCTTAACGGGGGGGGCGGAGACCCAGTACTTC	CASSLTGGAETQYF
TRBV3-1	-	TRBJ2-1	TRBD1	TGTGCCAGCAGCCCGGACAGGGTAATTCTCAATGAGCAGTTCTTC	CASSPDRVILNEQFF
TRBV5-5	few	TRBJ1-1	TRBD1	TGTGCCAGCAGCTTCGATTGGACAGGGGAGTCGGGCACTGAAGCTTTCTTT	CASSFDWTGESGTEAFF
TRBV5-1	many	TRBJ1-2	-	TGCGCCAGCAGCTTGCCCAGAAGCTCCTATGGCTACACCTTC	CASSLPRSSYGYTF
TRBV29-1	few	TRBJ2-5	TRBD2	TGCAGCGTGGGTCGACGCGGGGGGGCCGAGACCCAGTACTTC	CSVGRRGGAETQYF
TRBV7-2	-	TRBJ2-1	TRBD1	TGTGCCAGCAGCGGGGACAGGGGGCGAGAGCAGTTCTTC	CASSGDRGREQFF
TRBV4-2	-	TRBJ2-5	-	TGTGCCAGCAGCCAAGTAACTAGAGAGACCCAGTACTTC	CASSQVTRETQYF
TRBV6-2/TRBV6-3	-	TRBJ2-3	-	TGTGCCAGCAGCCCACCCCCAGGGTCGACGGCAGATACGCAGTATTTT	CASSPPPGSTADTQYF
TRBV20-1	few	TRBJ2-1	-	TGCAGTGCTGGGTCTTCGAGCTCCTACAATGAGCAGTTCTTC	CSAGSSSSYNEQFF
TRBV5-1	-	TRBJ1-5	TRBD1	TGCGCCAGCAGCCACGGGACAGGGGATCAGCCCCAGCATTTT	CASSHGTGDQPQHF
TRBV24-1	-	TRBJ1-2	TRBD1	TGTGCCACCAGTGACCCCAAGGACAGGTTTGGCTACACCTTC	CATSDPKDRFGYTF
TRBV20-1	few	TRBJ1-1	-	TGCAGTGCTAGGGCGAGATTTGGGAACACTGAAGCTTTCTTT	CSARARFGNTEAFF
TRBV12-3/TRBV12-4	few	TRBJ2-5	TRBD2	TGTGCCAGCAGCCAGCTAGCGGGGGAGGAGACCCAGTACTTC	CASSQLAGEETQYF
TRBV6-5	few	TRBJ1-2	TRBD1	TGTGCCAGCACCCTCGGCAGGGGGGATGGCTACACCTTC	CASTLGRGDGYTF
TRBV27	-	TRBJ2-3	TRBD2	TGTGCCAGCAGATGGCTAGCGGGGGGGCTAGGCACAGATACGCAGTATTTT	CASRWLAGGLGTDTQYF
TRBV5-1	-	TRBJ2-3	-	TGCGCCAGCAGCTTGGAGGGCGGGGAGATAGATACGCAGTATTTT	CASSLEGGEIDTQYF
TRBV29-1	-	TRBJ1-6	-	TGCAGCGTTACTACTGGAGGGGGTTCACCCCTCCACTTT	CSVTTGGGSPLHF
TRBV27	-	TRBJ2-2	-	TGTGCCAGCCGGGGTGGGGGCATGTACACCGGGGAGCTGTTTTTT	CASRGGGMYTGELFF
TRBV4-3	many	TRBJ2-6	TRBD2	TGCGCCAGCAGCCAAGAGAGGATGCGGGGGGCTGGGGCCAACGTCCTGACTTTC	CASSQERMRGAGANVLTF
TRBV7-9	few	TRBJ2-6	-	TGTGCCAGCAGCCAAATGTTCATGGGATCTGGGGCCAACGTCCTGACTTTC	CASSQMFMGSGANVLTF
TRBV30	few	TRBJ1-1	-	TGTGCCTGGAAGAGCGGGAACACTGAAGCTTTCTTT	CAWKSGNTEAFF
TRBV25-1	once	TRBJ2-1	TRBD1	TGTGCCAGCAGTGGGAGACAGGGAAAGAGGAATGAGCAGTTCTTC	CASSGRQGKRNEQFF
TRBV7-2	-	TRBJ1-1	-	TGTGCCAGCAGAATCAAAAACACTGAAGCTTTCTTT	CASRIKNTEAFF
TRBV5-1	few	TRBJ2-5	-	TGCGCCAGCAGCTTGGTTGGACGCTCGGCCCAGTACTTC	CASSLVGRSAQYF
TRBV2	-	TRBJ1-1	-	TGTGCCAGCAGTGAGTTCGACACTGAAGCTTTCTTT	CASSEFDTEAFF
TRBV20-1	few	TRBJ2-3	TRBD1	TGCAGTGCTATGCCCACAGGGGGGCGCACAGATACGCAGTATTTT	CSAMPTGGRTDTQYF
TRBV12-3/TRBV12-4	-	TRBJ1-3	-	TGTGCCAGCAAACAGGGCTCTGGAAACACCATATATTTT	CASKQGSGNTIYF
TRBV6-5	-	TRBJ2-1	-	TGTGCCAGCAGGGACGACGGAAAGCAGTTCTTC	CASRDDGKQFF
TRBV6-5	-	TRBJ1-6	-	TGTGCCAGCAGTTATTGGAGCGGACAGCACCGTAATTCACCCCTCCACTTT	CASSYWSGQHRNSPLHF
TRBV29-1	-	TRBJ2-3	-	TGCAGCGTTGAGGAACCACCTAGGGATACGCAGTATTTT	CSVEEPPRDTQYF
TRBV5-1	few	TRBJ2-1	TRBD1	TGCGCCAGCAGCTCACGAGGGGGGAGGACAGGGTCCATCGAGCAGTTCTTC	CASSSRGGRTGSIEQFF
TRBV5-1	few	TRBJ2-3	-	TGCGCCAGCAGCTTGCAGGGAAGACTTACGGATACGCAGTATTTT	CASSLQGRLTDTQYF
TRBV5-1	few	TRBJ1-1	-	TGCGCCAGCAGCCAATGGCGAACCTCATCGAACACGAGGGCTTTCTTT	CASSQWRTSSNTRAFF
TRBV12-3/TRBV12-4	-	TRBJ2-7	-	TGTGCCAGCAGTCGGGGGGCCAGGCGGTACGAGCAGTACTTC	CASSRGARRYEQYF
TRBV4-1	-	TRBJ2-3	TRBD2	TGCGCCAGCAGCCTATCGTCCGGGGGGGCGTCAGATACGCAGTATTTT	CASSLSSGGASDTQYF
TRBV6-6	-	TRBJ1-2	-	TGTGCCAGCAATCGGGATGGCTACACCTTC	CASNRDGYTF
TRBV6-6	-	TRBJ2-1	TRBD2	TGTGCCAGCCGAAGGAGCGGGGGGGTATACAATGAGCAGTTCTTC	CASRRSGGVYNEQFF
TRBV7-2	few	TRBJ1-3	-	TGTGCCAGCAGCCCCGGGACGGCCACTGGAAACACCATATATTTT	CASSPGTATGNTIYF